A selection of T cell receptor beta chains follows, all from one sample in a study of blood T cell repertoires in COVID-19. Using immunoSEQ multiplex PCR, the repertoire was profiled, and TCRdb retains in-frame clones only, with some absent. The profile shows around 120,000 clones, around 90% of them singletons. Input material: peripheral blood. These receptors were collected from a woman in her sixties with COVID-19, enrolled during active disease. Each CDR3 is given with its conserved first and last residue. The order of the fields is D gene, clone size, V gene, J gene, CDR3 DNA, CDR3 protein. D genes are given only for firm matches. Only part of the rows carry a size: once, few, many, or a class if the clone is expanded.

D gene: -
clone size: -
V gene: TRBV12-3/TRBV12-4
J gene: TRBJ1-2
CDR3 DNA: TGTGCCAGCAGTTCCGTGACAGACTATGGCTACACCTTC
CDR3 protein: CASSSVTDYGYTF

D gene: TRBD1
clone size: -
V gene: TRBV27
J gene: TRBJ2-7
CDR3 DNA: TGTGCCAGCAGTCAAAGGGGACAGGAGCAGTACTTC
CDR3 protein: CASSQRGQEQYF

D gene: TRBD1
clone size: -
V gene: TRBV5-1
J gene: TRBJ1-2
CDR3 DNA: TGCGCCAGCAGCGGCGGGACAGGGTCTTATGGCTACACCTTC
CDR3 protein: CASSGGTGSYGYTF

D gene: -
clone size: -
V gene: TRBV4-1
J gene: TRBJ1-1
CDR3 DNA: TGCGCCAGCAGCCAAACGGGTTTGGGCACTGAAGCTTTCTTT
CDR3 protein: CASSQTGLGTEAFF

D gene: TRBD2
clone size: -
V gene: TRBV18
J gene: TRBJ2-1
CDR3 DNA: TGTGCCAGCTCACCCAGGGGTAGCGGGGGCTCCTACAATGAGCAGTTCTTC
CDR3 protein: CASSPRGSGGSYNEQFF

D gene: TRBD2
clone size: -
V gene: TRBV6-1
J gene: TRBJ2-7
CDR3 DNA: TGTGCCAGCAGTGAGAGGGGGCGGGGGGGCCCCGAGCAGTACTTC
CDR3 protein: CASSERGRGGPEQYF

D gene: -
clone size: -
V gene: TRBV5-4
J gene: TRBJ1-4
CDR3 DNA: TGTGCCAGCTCGAGGGCAGGCGAAAAACTGTTTTTT
CDR3 protein: CASSRAGEKLFF

D gene: TRBD1
clone size: -
V gene: TRBV5-1
J gene: TRBJ1-1
CDR3 DNA: TGCGCCAGCAGCTTAACAGGGGAATGGACTGAAGCTTTCTTT
CDR3 protein: CASSLTGEWTEAFF

D gene: TRBD1
clone size: -
V gene: TRBV18
J gene: TRBJ1-4
CDR3 DNA: TGTGCCAGCTCACCTAGGACAGGGGATGAAAAACTGTTTTTT
CDR3 protein: CASSPRTGDEKLFF

D gene: -
clone size: once
V gene: TRBV5-1
J gene: TRBJ2-5
CDR3 DNA: TGCGCCAGCAGCCTGGGGGGCTCCTACGGAGAGACCCAGTACTTC
CDR3 protein: CASSLGGSYGETQYF

D gene: TRBD1
clone size: -
V gene: TRBV4-1
J gene: TRBJ1-5
CDR3 DNA: TGCGCCAGCAGCAACCCGGGACAGGGGTCTTTACGCCAGCCCCAGCATTTT
CDR3 protein: CASSNPGQGSLRQPQHF

D gene: TRBD1
clone size: -
V gene: TRBV19
J gene: TRBJ1-2
CDR3 DNA: TGTGCCAGTATCGGCGGACAGGGGGCATTTGGCTACACCTTC
CDR3 protein: CASIGGQGAFGYTF

D gene: -
clone size: -
V gene: TRBV4-2
J gene: TRBJ2-7
CDR3 DNA: TGTGCCAGCAGCCAAGATGTGGCGGGGAACTCCTACGAGCAGTACTTC
CDR3 protein: CASSQDVAGNSYEQYF

D gene: TRBD1
clone size: -
V gene: TRBV5-5
J gene: TRBJ1-3
CDR3 DNA: TGTGCCAGCAGCTGGACAGGCTCTGGAAACACCATATATTTT
CDR3 protein: CASSWTGSGNTIYF

D gene: -
clone size: -
V gene: TRBV29-1
J gene: TRBJ1-1
CDR3 DNA: TGCAGCGTACAGATTGAGAACACTGAAGCTTTCTTT
CDR3 protein: CSVQIENTEAFF

D gene: -
clone size: once
V gene: TRBV19
J gene: TRBJ2-2
CDR3 DNA: TGTGCCAGTAGTATTGCAGGGTACACCGGGGAGCTGTTTTTT
CDR3 protein: CASSIAGYTGELFF

D gene: TRBD1
clone size: -
V gene: TRBV11-2
J gene: TRBJ2-3
CDR3 DNA: TGTGCCAGCAGCTGGGACAGGGTAACAGATACGCAGTATTTT
CDR3 protein: CASSWDRVTDTQYF

D gene: -
clone size: few
V gene: TRBV14
J gene: TRBJ2-7
CDR3 DNA: TGTGCCAGCAGCCAAGCTGGGCTGGGCTACGAGCAGTACTTC
CDR3 protein: CASSQAGLGYEQYF